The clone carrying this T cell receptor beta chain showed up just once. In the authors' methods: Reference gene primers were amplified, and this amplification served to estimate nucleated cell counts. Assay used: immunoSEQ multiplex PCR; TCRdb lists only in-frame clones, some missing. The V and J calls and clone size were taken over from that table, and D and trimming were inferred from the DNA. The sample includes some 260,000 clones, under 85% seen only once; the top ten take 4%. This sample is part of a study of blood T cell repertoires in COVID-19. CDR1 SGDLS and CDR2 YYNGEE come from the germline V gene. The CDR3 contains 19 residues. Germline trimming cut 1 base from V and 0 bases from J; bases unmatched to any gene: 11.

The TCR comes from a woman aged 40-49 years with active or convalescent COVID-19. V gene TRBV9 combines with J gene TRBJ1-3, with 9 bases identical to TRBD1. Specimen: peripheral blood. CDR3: CASSVTDRGWGPSGNTIYF. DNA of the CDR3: TGTGCCAGCAGCGTAACGGACAGGGGATGGGGCCCCTCTGGAAACACCATATATTTT.